The 20 T cell receptor beta chains reported below all come from one sample, sequenced in a study of blood T cells in healthy people across ages. PCR was performed a second time for about 6 to 12 cycles using a sample-barcoded 5' primer and a J-beta primer mix. TCRdb fed the 5' RACE reads into MiXCR, producing one record per CDR3 protein. The sample records 1.8 million or so distinct CDR3 sequences, about 39% being singletons. Specimen: blood. The receptors were gathered from a human donor in good health.

The rearrangement links TRBV3-1 to TRBJ2-4; D is perhaps TRBD1 (6 bases). The CDR3 runs to 14 residues. Germline CDR1 reads LGHDT; CDR2 reads YNNKEL (reference sequence). V lost 0 bases to trimming and J lost 16 bases, with 19 bases between them. CDR3 bases: TGTGCCAGCAGCCAAGATCTATCCGGGACAAGGGTATACTTC. Translated, it gives CASSQDLSGTRVYF.

The chain is built from TRBV20-1 and TRBJ2-1, with unresolved D. CDR3 size: 13 residues. The V gene lost 0 bases and the J gene lost 5 bases, with 8 bases spanning the gap. CDR1 DFQATT and CDR2 SNEGSKA come from the germline V gene (reference sequence). CDR3 loop: CSARDPTNNEQFF. In DNA, the CDR3 is TGCAGTGCTAGAGATCCCACTAACAATGAGCAGTTCTTC.

The rearrangement links TRBV5-1 to TRBJ1-1; D is undetermined. This CDR3 contains 14 residues. CDR1 is SGHRS and CDR2 is YFSETQ in the germline V gene. Trimming pared 3 bases from V and 6 bases from J, leaving 15 bases between. CDR3 DNA: TGCGCCAGCAGCTGGGCTGACGGTGAGTCTGAAGCTTTCTTT. Translated, it gives CASSWADGESEAFF.

A few counts support this clonotype. The rearrangement links TRBV28 to TRBJ2-7, with TRBD2 as a possible D gene (6 bases). V was clipped by 4 bases and J by 3 bases, with 7 bases between them. CDR1 and CDR2 from the germline V gene are MDHEN and SYDVKM. This CDR3 spans 12 amino acids. CDR3 DNA: TGTGCCAGCAGTTGGCGGGACTACGAGCAGTACTTC. Amino acid sequence: CASSWRDYEQYF.

This clonotype occurred many times. This rearrangement joins TRBV24-1 to TRBJ1-2; 8 bases map to TRBD1. J lost 6 bases, V lost 11 bases, and 4 bases had no gene match. The CDR3 totals 11 residues. Germline V lookup: CDR1 KGHDR, CDR2 SFDVKD. DNA for the CDR3: TGTGCCATCGGACAGGGTGATGGCTACACCTTC. Translating gives CAIGQGDGYTF.

This clonotype was found a few times. The genes are TRBV29-1 and TRBJ2-1, with TRBD2 identical over 9 bases. V shed 1 base, J shed 3 bases, and the junction held 1 base outside the gene matches. The CDR3 length is 14 residues. Germline V gene lookup returns CDR1 SQVTM and CDR2 ANQGSEA. The CDR3 nucleotides are TGCAGCGTTGAAGGTAGCGGGGGCTACAATGAGCAGTTCTTC. Protein sequence: CSVEGSGGYNEQFF.

V and J are TRBV20-1 and TRBJ1-1, with no clear D. Germline values: CDR1 DFQATT, CDR2 SNEGSKA (reference sequence). The CDR3 covers 13 residues. V was shortened by 3 bases and J by 5 bases, with 13 bases between the two germline ends. The CDR3 is CSASQGVETEAFF. CDR3 DNA sequence: TGCAGTGCTAGTCAAGGTGTGGAGACTGAAGCTTTCTTT.

This clonotype was seen a few times. One end of the junction does not line up with germline, which may come from a read error. V usage is TRBV5-1 and J usage is TRBJ1-2; possibly TRBD1 for D (5 bases). Germline V lookup: CDR1 SGHRS, CDR2 YFSETQ. The CDR3 consists of 15 residues. The CDR3 here is CASTLSGGSNYGYTF. CDR3 coding DNA: TGCGCCAGCACCTTGAGCGGGGGGTCCAACTATGGCTACACCTTC.

This rearrangement joins TRBV6-5 to TRBJ1-1, with no clear D. V gave up 2 bases and J gave up 5 bases, with 21 bases separating them. The CDR3 is 17 residues long. Germline CDR1 reads MNHEY; CDR2 reads SVGAGI. The CDR3 DNA follows: TGTGCCAGCAGTTACAGTTGGGCGCCTGGGGTGAGAACTGAAGCTTTCTTT. Its protein product is CASSYSWAPGVRTEAFF.

This clonotype was detected many times. The J gene is TRBJ1-2, the V gene TRBV4-3, with TRBD1 matching over 11 bases. CDR1 LGHNA and CDR2 YSLEER come from the germline V gene. V lost 3 bases and J lost 4; bases outside the gene matches: 1. The CDR3 contains 14 residues. The CDR3 DNA reads as TGCGCCAGCAGCCAGGGACAGGGGGGCTATGGCTACACCTTC. This sequence encodes CASSQGQGGYGYTF.

This rearrangement joins TRBV7-6 to TRBJ2-5; 9 nucleotides line up with TRBD2. This CDR3 spans 16 amino acids. The junction had 7 bases not matched to a gene; V was cut back by 5 bases and J by 0 bases. Germline V gene data show CDR1 as SGHVS and CDR2 as FNYEAQ. The CDR3 DNA sequence: TGTGCCAGCAGCCTCCCTAGCGGGGAGTACCAAGAGACCCAGTACTTC. Translation gives CASSLPSGEYQETQYF.

This clonotype was found a few times. This sequence joins TRBV20-1 and TRBJ2-1, with 10 bases aligning to TRBD2. CDR3 length: 16 amino acids. Unmatched junction bases numbered 15, after V lost 6 bases and J lost 7 bases. CDR1 and CDR2 (germline): DFQATT, SNEGSKA (reference sequence). CDR3 region: CSATMFGTSARNEQFF. The CDR3 nucleotides read TGCAGTGCCACGATGTTCGGGACTAGCGCTCGGAATGAGCAGTTCTTC.

V is TRBV12-3 or TRBV12-4 and J is TRBJ2-5; D remains unclear. V lost 3 bases and J 5 bases, leaving 13 bases between the germline ends. The CDR3 is 14 amino acids. CDR3 bases: TGTGCCAGCAGTTTGAGACTTTGGACGGAGACCCAGTACTTC. Its protein product is CASSLRLWTETQYF.

Concerning this clonotype itself: At one boundary the junction diverges from the germline segment, which might be a read error. The V call is TRBV18, the J call TRBJ2-1; 7 bases agree with TRBD1. Germline-derived CDR1 and CDR2 are KGHSH and LQKENI. The CDR3 totals 14 residues. The CDR3: CASSPQGPRDNRFF. In DNA, the CDR3 is TGTGCCAGCTCTCCACAGGGGCCCCGGGACAACCGGTTCTTC.

J is TRBJ2-4 and V is TRBV6-2 or TRBV6-3; D may match TRBD1 or TRBD2 (5 bases each). The germline V and J ends were trimmed by 6 bases and 11 bases, with 23 bases remaining between them. The germline CDR1 and CDR2 sequences are MNHEY and SVGEGT. The CDR3 runs 15 residues. This CDR3 is CASRTQGIDKGVQYF. CDR3 nucleotide sequence: TGTGCCAGCAGGACCCAGGGAATCGATAAGGGAGTTCAGTACTTC.

This clonotype was counted between two and nine times. This chain joins TRBV27 and TRBJ1-1; 7 bases agree with TRBD1. Trimming removed 5 bases from V and 1 base from J; junction bases left unmatched: 7. The CDR3 is 15 residues long. Germline V lookup: CDR1 MNHEY, CDR2 SMNVEV (reference sequence). Here the CDR3 reads CASSPPGQWNTEAFF. DNA of the CDR3: TGTGCCAGCAGTCCTCCGGGACAGTGGAACACTGAAGCTTTCTTT.

This chain connects TRBV6-1 to TRBJ2-6, with 10 bases lining up with TRBD1. The length of the CDR3 is 18 residues. Germline V gene sequence: CDR1 MNHNS, CDR2 SASEGT. The V and J ends lost 4 bases and 4 bases, in that order; junction bases with no gene match: 10. DNA of the CDR3: TGTGCCAGCAGTGGCCTCAGACAGGGGGCAATGGGGGCCAACGTCCTGACTTTC. It specifies CASSGLRQGAMGANVLTF.

This chain connects TRBV21-1 to TRBJ2-5; the D call of TRBD2 is as the table states it, not checked on the DNA. TRBV21-1 is a pseudogene. The CDR3 is 17 residues long. This CDR3 is CASSPRGLEGSRETQYF. CDR3 coding DNA: TGTGCCAGCAGCCCCCGGGGGCTGGAGGGGTCAAGAGAGACCCAGTACTTC.

This clonotype appeared a few times. CDR3 coding DNA: TGTGCCAGCAGTAATAGATTGGGGTGGGAGCAGTACTTC. Translated, it gives CASSNRLGWEQYF. This sequence joins TRBV9 and TRBJ2-5; the D gene is possibly TRBD2 (5 bases). V gave up 5 bases and J gave up 11 bases, with 19 bases separating them. Looked up from germline, CDR1 is SGDLS and CDR2 is YYNGEE. The CDR3 length is 13 residues.

The rearrangement joins TRBV20-1 to TRBJ2-7; 8 positions match TRBD1. CDR3 size: 12 residues. Per the germline V gene, CDR1 is DFQATT and CDR2 is SNEGSKA (reference sequence). Trimming took 6 bases from V and 5 from J; bases not matched to a gene: 6. The CDR3 here is CSAWTGRNEQYF. The DNA for the CDR3 is TGCAGTGCCTGGACAGGGCGGAACGAGCAGTACTTC.